This T cell receptor beta chain came from a study of cytomegalovirus exposure and HLA in healthy donors. On the study more broadly: Earlier, approximately 190 million T cells were analyzed, and 90 million to 140 million unique TCR beta sequences were found among them.

Study observations and caveats: 87-base-pair reads could not separate some V segments, including TRBV6-2 and TRBV6-3.

Vbeta (60) and Jbeta (13) primers were used in the PCR. Sequencing was performed with immunoSEQ multiplex PCR; in TCRdb, only in-frame clones are kept and a portion is missing. The sample yields approximately 210,000 clones, about 81% seen once. From germline, CDR1 is SQVTM and CDR2 ANQGSEA. This CDR3 is 13 amino acids long. Concerning this clone: What it binds is not known.

The chain combines TRBV29-1 with TRBJ2-5; D is possibly TRBD2 (6 bases). The closer fit of TRBJ2-7 to the DNA end suggests the J call may be wrong. Input material: PBMCs. This TCR came from a man aged 18 to 30 in good health and CMV-seronegative. This chain's CDR3 is CSVTGLFTYEQYF. CDR3 DNA: TGCAGCGTGACGGGACTGTTTACTTACGAGCAGTACTTC.